The 10 T cell receptor beta chains in this list originate from one sample, sequenced in a study of T cell responses to AZD1222 COVID-19 vaccine. Sequencing was performed with immunoSEQ multiplex PCR; in TCRdb, only in-frame clones are kept and a portion is missing. Of about 60,000 clones in the sample, less than 90% are singletons; the top ten hold less than 9.5%. The sequences come from peripheral blood, collected on day 0 of AZD1222 vaccination. All receptors derive from an adult in good health.

This chain joins TRBV9 and TRBJ1-1; perhaps TRBD1 as D (6 bases). The CDR3 length is 16 residues. Per germline, CDR1 SGDLS and CDR2 YYNGEE. V lost 4 bases and J 0 bases, leaving 16 bases between the germline ends. The CDR3 DNA follows: TGTGCCAGCAGCTTAAGCCCGGGACAACTGAACACTGAAGCTTTCTTT. Protein product: CASSLSPGQLNTEAFF.

The genes are TRBV5-4 and TRBJ1-1; 9 bases line up with TRBD1. The ends lost 2 bases at V and 5 bases at J; junction bases unmatched: 7. Germline CDR1 reads SGHNT; CDR2 reads YYREEE (reference sequence). The CDR3 is 15 residues long. CDR3 sequence reads: CASSFGTGRKTEAFF. As DNA, the CDR3 is TGTGCCAGCAGCTTCGGGACAGGGAGAAAAACTGAAGCTTTCTTT.

V usage is TRBV19 and J usage is TRBJ1-3; 7 positions agree with TRBD1. Germline CDR1 LNHDA, CDR2 SQIVND (reference sequence). The trim removed 5 bases at V and 0 bases at J, leaving 4 bases unmatched. The CDR3 loop spans 15 amino acids. CDR3 in DNA: TGTGCCAGTAGTGAATGGGACAGCTCTGGAAACACCATATATTTT. It specifies CASSEWDSSGNTIYF.

The V gene is TRBV6-5, the J gene TRBJ1-5, with TRBD1 as a possible D gene (6 bases). The CDR3 is made up of 15 amino acids. The V end was cut by 4 bases, the J end by 3 bases, with 13 bases between. Germline V gene sequence: CDR1 MNHEY, CDR2 SVGAGI. The CDR3 sequence: CASSSTGSYNQPQHF. CDR3 coding DNA: TGTGCCAGCAGTTCAACAGGGTCTTACAATCAGCCCCAGCATTTT.

This clone is a singleton in its sample. This chain uses TRBV4-1 with TRBJ2-1; D call uncertain. CDR3 length equals 14 residues. With 4 bases removed from V and 15 bases from J, the gap between germline ends came to 22 bases. Germline V lookup: CDR1 MGHRA, CDR2 YSYEKL. Here the CDR3 DNA reads TGCGCCAGCAGCCCAACGGTAGGAGATTGGAGTCTGTTCTTC. Amino acids: CASSPTVGDWSLFF.

V usage is TRBV5-5 and J usage is TRBJ1-1, with 7 bases fitting TRBD1. Germline values: CDR1 SGHKS, CDR2 YYEKEE (reference sequence). The CDR3 is 14 amino acids. Unmatched junction bases numbered 17, after V lost 7 bases and J lost 11 bases. The CDR3 loop is CASHALGEGALAFF. The CDR3, as DNA: TGTGCCAGCCACGCCCTGGGGGAGGGGGCTTTGGCTTTCTTT.

The chain uses TRBV2 and TRBJ1-2; no clear D. Germline V lookup: CDR1 SNHLY, CDR2 FYNNEI. There are 9 residues in the CDR3. V was trimmed by 8 bases and J by 7 bases, leaving 5 bases between them. The CDR3 is CASLPGYTF. CDR3 coding DNA: TGTGCCAGCCTCCCTGGCTACACCTTC. The whole variable domain, filled in from reference TRBV2 and TRBJ1-2, reads EPEVTQTPSHQVTQMGQEVILRCVPISNHLYFYWYRQILGQKVEFLVSFYNNEISEKSEIFDDQFSVERPDGSNFTLKIRSTKLEDSAMYFCASLPGYTFGSGTRLTVV.

The rearrangement links TRBV5-6 to TRBJ2-7; TRBD2 might be the D (5 bases). Germline values: CDR1 SGHDT, CDR2 YYEEEE. The CDR3 spans 14 residues. Trimming cost V 5 bases and J 2 bases, with 14 bases left between them. As DNA, the CDR3 is TGTGCCAGCAGGTCCCTTCTGGGAGCCTACGAGCAGTACTTC. As protein: CASRSLLGAYEQYF.

This rearrangement joins TRBV4-2 to TRBJ2-1, with 7 positions matching TRBD2. With V trimmed by 4 bases and J by 4 bases, 10 bases remained unmatched. From germline, CDR1 is LGHNA and CDR2 YNFKEQ. The CDR3 totals 16 residues. CDR3 in amino acids: CASSLERGGEYNEQFF. In DNA form, the CDR3 reads TGTGCCAGCAGCCTCGAGCGGGGCGGGGAATACAATGAGCAGTTCTTC.

As DNA, the CDR3 is TGTGCCAGCAGTGTACGAGGGGGGCGTCACACCTTC. This encodes CASSVRGGRHTF. The chain carries TRBV2 and TRBJ1-2; maybe TRBD1 (6 bases). Trimming pared 4 bases from V and 12 bases from J, leaving 15 bases between. CDR1 and CDR2 (germline): SNHLY, FYNNEI. The CDR3 runs 12 residues. The complete variable domain, with remaining parts taken from reference TRBV2 and TRBJ1-2, reads EPEVTQTPSHQVTQMGQEVILRCVPISNHLYFYWYRQILGQKVEFLVSFYNNEISEKSEIFDDQFSVERPDGSNFTLKIRSTKLEDSAMYFCASSVRGGRHTFGSGTRLTVV.